The present entry profiles one T cell receptor beta chain with its context. Trimming removed 6 bases from V and 2 bases from J; junction bases left unmatched: 8. CDR1 and CDR2 from the germline V gene are MNHEY and SMNVEV (reference sequence). CDR3 size: 15 residues. Assay used: immunoSEQ multiplex PCR; TCRdb lists only in-frame clones, some missing. The sample contains about 190,000 clones, approximately 95% of which appear only once. This record comes from a study of control samples from healthy donors and cancer patients. Sequences were obtained from blood. This receptor was identified in a man in his late teens or twenties in good health. The V gene is TRBV27, the J gene TRBJ2-3; 7 bases are shared with TRBD2. The CDR3: CASSRRGVYTDTQYF. CDR3 bases: TGTGCCAGCAGCCGCCGGGGGGTCTACACAGATACGCAGTATTTT.